These 17 T cell receptor beta chains were sequenced from one sample in a study of shared T cell receptors in the human thymus. Assay: immunoSEQ multiplex PCR; the TCRdb copy retains only in-frame clones and omits some. This table has some 400,000 clones, roughly 94% appearing once. Sequencing was done on a sample of thymocytes. These receptors all come from a human donor.

This clone was picked up one time. The J gene is TRBJ2-3, the V gene TRBV6-1; D gene uncertain. The CDR3 has 14 residues. CDR1 is MNHNS, CDR2 SASEGT, per germline. V was cut by 5 bases and J by 2 bases, with 11 bases left in between. The CDR3, as DNA: TGTGCCAGCAGTCTCGCTATCCTCACAGATACGCAGTATTTT. Its protein is CASSLAILTDTQYF.

The chain employs TRBV20-1 and TRBJ2-5; 7 bases are a match to TRBD1. CDR3 length: 11 amino acids. The germline V gene has CDR1 DFQATT and CDR2 SNEGSKA (reference sequence). V gave up 5 bases and J gave up 5 bases; unmatched junction bases: 2. The CDR3: CSAPTGETQYF. The DNA of the CDR3 is TGCAGTGCTCCGACAGGGGAGACCCAGTACTTC.

This clone was detected a few times. The gene calls are TRBV11-3 and TRBJ1-5, with D hard to call. This CDR3 has 11 amino acids. Germline V gene data show CDR1 as SGHNT and CDR2 as YENEEA. Trimming took off 7 bases at V and 7 bases at J, with 8 bases between the two ends. The CDR3 region is CASTGYQPQHF. CDR3 nucleotide sequence: TGTGCCAGCACAGGATACCAGCCCCAGCATTTT. Together with reference TRBV11-3 and TRBJ1-5, the CDR3 gives the full variable domain: EAGVVQSPRYKIIEKKQPVAFWCNPISGHNTLYWYLQNLGQGPELLIRYENEEAVDDSQLPKDRFSAERLKGVDSTLKIQPAELGDSAVYLCASTGYQPQHFGDGTRLSIL.

The rearrangement joins TRBV18 to TRBJ2-5; 8 nucleotides agree with TRBD1. J gave up 5 bases and V 3 bases, and 8 bases lay outside the gene matches. The CDR3 runs to 15 residues. Looked up from germline, CDR1 is KGHSH and CDR2 is LQKENI. This CDR3 reads CASSPPGQAVETQYF. In DNA form, the CDR3 reads TGTGCCAGCTCACCTCCGGGACAGGCAGTGGAGACCCAGTACTTC.

The chain recombines TRBV11-2 with TRBJ2-3; D possibly uses TRBD1 or TRBD2 (5 bases each). Germline V gene lookup returns CDR1 SGHAT and CDR2 FQNNGV. The CDR3 covers 15 residues. Trimming removed 4 bases from V and 2 bases from J, with 13 bases in between. CDR3 protein: CASSSLVGVTDTQYF. DNA of the CDR3: TGTGCCAGCAGCTCCTTGGTGGGGGTCACAGATACGCAGTATTTT.

The chain joins TRBV13 to TRBJ2-7; no reliable D call. CDR3 length equals 16 residues. From germline, CDR1 is PRHDT and CDR2 FYEKMQ (reference sequence). V was clipped by 2 bases and J by 0 bases, with 14 bases between them. CDR3 coding DNA: TGTGCCAGCAGCTTAATGCCCAGCCCTAGCTCCTACGAGCAGTACTTC. It encodes CASSLMPSPSSYEQYF.

The chain is built from TRBV4-2 and TRBJ1-1, with TRBD1 identical over 8 bases. There are 15 residues in the CDR3. Germline V lookup: CDR1 LGHNA, CDR2 YNFKEQ. V dropped 1 base and J dropped 2; count of bases not matched to a gene: 3. Here the CDR3 reads CASSQGQGRNTEAFF. The CDR3 DNA is TGTGCCAGCAGCCAAGGACAGGGGAGAAACACTGAAGCTTTCTTT.

The rearrangement links TRBV5-1 to TRBJ2-1; 9 bases match TRBD2. The germline gives CDR1 SGHRS, CDR2 YFSETQ. V lost 5 bases and J lost 10; bases outside the gene matches: 10. This CDR3 contains 14 residues. CDR3 in DNA: TGCGCCAGCAGGAGGTCTAGCGGGACGGAGGAGCAGTTCTTC. This codes for CASRRSSGTEEQFF.

With regard to this clone: It is unclear where the CDR3 begins or ends on the DNA, so no DNA is shown, and the CDR3 is as TCRdb lists it. J is TRBJ2-5 and V is TRBV27; the D call TRBD1 from the table was never checked on the DNA. Germline CDR1 reads MNHEY; CDR2 reads SMNVEV (reference sequence). Termini included, the CDR3 measures 18 amino acids. The CDR3 sequence: CASSVSGFLWNIQETQYF.

The CDR3 here is CASSRTVKQYF. DNA of the CDR3: TGTGCCAGCAGCCGGACAGTTAAGCAGTACTTC. V and J are TRBV7-9 and TRBJ2-7; weak D call: TRBD1 (6 bases). Trimming took off 5 bases at V and 8 bases at J, with 10 bases between the two ends. Germline V gene data show CDR1 as SEHNR and CDR2 as FQNEAQ (reference sequence). The CDR3 totals 11 residues.

The chain couples TRBV18 to TRBJ2-3; D perhaps matches TRBD2 (5 bases). The CDR3 has 17 residues. V was cut by 3 bases and J by 8 bases, with 24 bases left in between. Germline values: CDR1 KGHSH, CDR2 LQKENI. The CDR3 DNA reads as TGTGCCAGCTCACCTCCGGGGAACCTCGGAACTTGGGGTACGCAGTATTTT. Protein product: CASSPPGNLGTWGTQYF.

The chain carries TRBV28 and TRBJ2-5; D is uncertain. The V gene's germline CDR1 is MDHEN and CDR2 SYDVKM. The CDR3 is made up of 13 amino acids. V lost 2 bases and J 4 bases, leaving 8 bases between the germline ends. The CDR3: CASSLLGTETQYF. The DNA of the CDR3 is TGTGCCAGCAGTTTACTGGGAACAGAGACCCAGTACTTC.

This chain connects TRBV9 to TRBJ2-1, with 10 bases that match TRBD2. The CDR3 length is 20 residues. With V trimmed by 4 bases and J by 5 bases, 21 bases remained unmatched. CDR1 and CDR2 (germline): SGDLS, YYNGEE. The CDR3 reads CASSPAGGLGDWTNDNEQFF. The CDR3 nucleotides are TGTGCCAGCAGCCCAGCGGGGGGGCTGGGCGACTGGACCAACGACAATGAGCAGTTCTTC.

V is TRBV9 and J is TRBJ2-1; D is ambiguous. The V gene lost 0 bases and the J gene lost 6 bases, with 7 bases spanning the gap. Germline assignment: CDR1 SGDLS and CDR2 YYNGEE. The CDR3 extends over 13 amino acids. CDR3 bases: TGTGCCAGCAGCGTAGCTGGTAGCAATGAGCAGTTCTTC. Translating gives CASSVAGSNEQFF.

The chain joins TRBV10-3 to TRBJ2-4; D is possibly TRBD1 (6 bases). The germline CDR1 and CDR2 sequences are ENHRY and SYGVKD. The CDR3 has 19 amino acids. Trimming left V 3 bases short and J 9 bases short, with 30 bases between. The CDR3 protein is CAISDPPELQGSGGPIQYF. CDR3 DNA: TGTGCCATCAGTGACCCTCCAGAATTACAGGGTTCTGGCGGCCCCATTCAGTACTTC.

The chain is built from TRBV27 and TRBJ1-5; 7 nucleotides line up with TRBD1. The ends lost 7 bases at V and 0 bases at J; junction bases unmatched: 9. CDR1 and CDR2 from the germline V gene are MNHEY and SMNVEV (reference sequence). There are 16 residues in the CDR3. CDR3 region: CASNPQGLYSNQPQHF. CDR3 DNA sequence: TGTGCCAGCAACCCACAGGGGTTATATAGCAATCAGCCCCAGCATTTT.

V gene TRBV7-9 combines with J gene TRBJ1-2, with 8 positions matching TRBD1. The CDR3 loop spans 15 amino acids. The V segment lost 5 bases and the J segment 5 bases; nucleotides outside the gene matches: 10. The V gene's germline CDR1 is SEHNR and CDR2 FQNEAQ (reference sequence). CDR3 DNA sequence: TGTGCCAGCAGCCATAACAGGGGGGTTGGGTATGGCTACACCTTC. Protein product: CASSHNRGVGYGYTF.